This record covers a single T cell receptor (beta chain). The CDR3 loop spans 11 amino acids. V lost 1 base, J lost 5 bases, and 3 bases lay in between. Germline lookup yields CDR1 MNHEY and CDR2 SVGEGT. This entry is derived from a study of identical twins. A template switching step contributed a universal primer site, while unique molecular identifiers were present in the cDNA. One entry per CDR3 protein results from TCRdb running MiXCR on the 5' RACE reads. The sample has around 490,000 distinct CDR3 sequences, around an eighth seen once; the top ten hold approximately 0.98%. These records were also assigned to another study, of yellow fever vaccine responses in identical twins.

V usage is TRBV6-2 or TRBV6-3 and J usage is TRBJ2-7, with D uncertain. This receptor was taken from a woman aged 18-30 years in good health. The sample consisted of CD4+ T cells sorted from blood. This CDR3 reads CASSYFDEQYF. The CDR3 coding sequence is TGTGCCAGCAGTTACTTTGACGAGCAGTACTTC.